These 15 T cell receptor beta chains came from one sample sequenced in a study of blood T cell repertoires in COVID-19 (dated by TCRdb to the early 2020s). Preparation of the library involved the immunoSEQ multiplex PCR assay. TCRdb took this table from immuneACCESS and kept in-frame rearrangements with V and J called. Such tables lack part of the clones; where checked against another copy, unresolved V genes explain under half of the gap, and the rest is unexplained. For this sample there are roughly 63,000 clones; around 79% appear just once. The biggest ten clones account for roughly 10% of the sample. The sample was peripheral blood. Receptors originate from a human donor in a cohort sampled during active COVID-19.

CDR3 region: CASSPPLGTSGPGDTDTQYF. DNA of the CDR3: TGTGCCAGCTCACCTCCTTTGGGGACTAGCGGGCCTGGTGACACAGATACGCAGTATTTT. The chain couples TRBV18 to TRBJ2-3; 12 nucleotides match TRBD2. The germline gives CDR1 KGHSH, CDR2 LQKENI. J was trimmed by 2 bases and V by 3 bases; bases with no gene match: 15. The CDR3 has 20 amino acids.

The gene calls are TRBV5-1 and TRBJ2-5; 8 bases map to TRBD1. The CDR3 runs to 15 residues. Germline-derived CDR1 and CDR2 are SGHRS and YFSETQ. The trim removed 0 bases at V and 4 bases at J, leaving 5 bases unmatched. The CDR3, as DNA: TGCGCCAGCAGCTTGGTTGGTCAGGGGGCAGAGACCCAGTACTTC. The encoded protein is CASSLVGQGAETQYF.

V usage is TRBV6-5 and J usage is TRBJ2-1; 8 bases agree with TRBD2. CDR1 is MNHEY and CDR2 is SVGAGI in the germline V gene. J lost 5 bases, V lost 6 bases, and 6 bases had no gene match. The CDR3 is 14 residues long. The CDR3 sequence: CASSSGGSHNEQFF. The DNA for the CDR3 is TGTGCCAGCAGCTCGGGAGGGTCCCACAATGAGCAGTTCTTC.

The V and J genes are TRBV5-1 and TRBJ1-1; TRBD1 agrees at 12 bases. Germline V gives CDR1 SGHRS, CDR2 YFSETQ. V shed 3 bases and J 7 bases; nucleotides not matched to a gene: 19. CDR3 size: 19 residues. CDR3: CASSSNPGTGGGITSEAFF. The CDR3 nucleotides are TGCGCCAGCAGCTCAAACCCCGGGACAGGGGGCGGAATAACAAGTGAAGCTTTCTTT.

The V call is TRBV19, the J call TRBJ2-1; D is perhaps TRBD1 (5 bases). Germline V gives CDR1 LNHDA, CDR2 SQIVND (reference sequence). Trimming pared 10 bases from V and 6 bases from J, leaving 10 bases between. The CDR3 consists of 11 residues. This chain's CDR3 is CATLRGNEQFF. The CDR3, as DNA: TGTGCCACTCTAAGGGGCAATGAGCAGTTCTTC.

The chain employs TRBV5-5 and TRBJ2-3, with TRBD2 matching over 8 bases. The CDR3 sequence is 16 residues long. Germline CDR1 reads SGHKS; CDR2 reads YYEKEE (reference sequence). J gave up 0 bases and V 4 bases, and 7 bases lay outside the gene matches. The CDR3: CASSLTSGTSTDTQYF. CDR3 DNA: TGTGCCAGCAGCCTCACTAGCGGAACTAGCACAGATACGCAGTATTTT.

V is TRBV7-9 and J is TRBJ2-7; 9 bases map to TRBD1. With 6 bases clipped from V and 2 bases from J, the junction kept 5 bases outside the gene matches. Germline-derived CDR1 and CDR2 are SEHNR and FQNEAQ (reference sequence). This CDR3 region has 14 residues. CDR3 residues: CASRGGQGTYEQYF. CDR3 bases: TGTGCCAGCAGGGGGGGACAGGGCACCTACGAGCAGTACTTC. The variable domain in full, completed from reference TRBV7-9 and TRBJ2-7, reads DTGVSQNPRHKITKRGQNVTFRCDPISEHNRLYWYRQTLGQGPEFLTYFQNEAQLEKSRLLSDRFSAERPKGSFSTLEIQRTEQGDSAMYLCASRGGQGTYEQYFGPGTRLTVT.

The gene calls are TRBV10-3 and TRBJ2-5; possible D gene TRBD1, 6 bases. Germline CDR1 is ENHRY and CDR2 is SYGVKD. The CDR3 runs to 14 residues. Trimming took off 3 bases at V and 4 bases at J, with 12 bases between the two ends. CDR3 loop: CAISERGGRETQYF. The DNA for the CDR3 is TGTGCCATCAGTGAAAGAGGGGGTAGAGAGACCCAGTACTTC.

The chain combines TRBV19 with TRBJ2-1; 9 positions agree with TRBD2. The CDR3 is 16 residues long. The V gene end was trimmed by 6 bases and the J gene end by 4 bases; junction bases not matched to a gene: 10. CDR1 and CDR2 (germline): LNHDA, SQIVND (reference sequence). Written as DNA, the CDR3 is TGTGCCAGTAGACTCACGACTAGCGGAGGTTACAATGAGCAGTTCTTC. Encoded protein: CASRLTTSGGYNEQFF. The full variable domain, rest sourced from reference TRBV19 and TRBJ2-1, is DGGITQSPKYLFRKEGQNVTLSCEQNLNHDAMYWYRQDPGQGLRLIYYSQIVNDFQKGDIAEGYSVSREKKESFPLTVTSAQKNPTAFYLCASRLTTSGGYNEQFFGPGTRLTVL.

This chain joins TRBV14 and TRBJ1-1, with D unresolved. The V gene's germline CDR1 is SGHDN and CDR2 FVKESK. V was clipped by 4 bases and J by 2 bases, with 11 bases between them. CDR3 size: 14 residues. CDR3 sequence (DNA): TGTGCCAGCAGCCCCCTTATACTTAACACTGAAGCTTTCTTT. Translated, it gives CASSPLILNTEAFF.

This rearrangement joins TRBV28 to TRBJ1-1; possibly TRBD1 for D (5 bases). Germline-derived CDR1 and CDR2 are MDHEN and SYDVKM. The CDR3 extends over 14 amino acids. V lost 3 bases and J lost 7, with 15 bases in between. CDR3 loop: CASSFSIGRGEAFF. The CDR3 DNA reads TGTGCCAGCAGTTTTTCTATTGGGAGGGGTGAAGCTTTCTTT. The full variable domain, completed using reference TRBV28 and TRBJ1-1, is DVKVTQSSRYLVKRTGEKVFLECVQDMDHENMFWYRQDPGLGLRLIYFSYDVKMKEKGDIPEGYSVSREKKERFSLILESASTNQTSMYLCASSFSIGRGEAFFGQGTRLTVV.

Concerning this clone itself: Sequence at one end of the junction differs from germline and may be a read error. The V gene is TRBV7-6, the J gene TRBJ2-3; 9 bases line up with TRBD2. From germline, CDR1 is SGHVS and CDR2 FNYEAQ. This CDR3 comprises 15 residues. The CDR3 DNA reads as TGTGCCAGCAGCCTAGCGGGGAGAAAAACAGATACGCAGTATTTT. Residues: CASSLAGRKTDTQYF.

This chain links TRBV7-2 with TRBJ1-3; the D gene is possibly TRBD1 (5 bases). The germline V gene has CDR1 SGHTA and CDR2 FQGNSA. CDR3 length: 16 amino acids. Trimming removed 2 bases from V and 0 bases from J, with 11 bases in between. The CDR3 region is CASSLRTRDSGNTIYF. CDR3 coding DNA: TGTGCCAGCAGCTTAAGGACCAGGGACTCTGGAAACACCATATATTTT.

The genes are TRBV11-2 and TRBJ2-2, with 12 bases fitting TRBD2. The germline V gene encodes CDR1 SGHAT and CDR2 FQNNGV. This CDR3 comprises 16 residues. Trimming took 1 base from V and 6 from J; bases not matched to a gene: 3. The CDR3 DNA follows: TGTGCCAGCAGCTTAGTCCTAGCGGGAGGGTCCGGGGAGCTGTTTTTT. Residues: CASSLVLAGGSGELFF.

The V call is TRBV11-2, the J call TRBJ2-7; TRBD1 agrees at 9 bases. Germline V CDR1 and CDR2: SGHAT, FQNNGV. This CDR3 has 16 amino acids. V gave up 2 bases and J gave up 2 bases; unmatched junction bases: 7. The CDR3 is CASSLTPRTGAYEQYF. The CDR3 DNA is TGTGCCAGCAGCTTAACACCTCGGACAGGGGCCTACGAGCAGTACTTC.